Listed here are 26 T cell receptor beta chains from one sample, sequenced in a study of T-cell reconstitution after alpha-beta-depleted transplantation in children. It was with unique molecular identifiers that the TCRbeta library was prepared. TCRdb re-called the PCR reads through MiXCR, storing one row per CDR3 protein. The data contain 700,000 or so distinct CDR3 sequences, under 15% of them seen just once; the ten biggest clones take up 0.79%. Sequencing used PBMCs, obtained before TCRalphabeta/CD19-depleted stem cell transplant. The receptor set was obtained from a girl aged 2 to 9 with congenital amegakaryocytic thrombocytopenia, due to receive a stem cell transplant.

As to this clonotype: In this CDR3 the conserved last residue, phenylalanine or tryptophan, is missing, so a read error is likely. This chain connects TRBV6-5 to TRBJ2-7; 7 positions agree with TRBD2. Trimming took 0 bases from V and 1 from J; bases not matched to a gene: 12. The CDR3 contains 18 residues. The germline V gene has CDR1 MNHEY and CDR2 SVGAGI. The CDR3: CASSYSMGEGLRSYEQYI. DNA of the CDR3: TGTGCCAGCAGTTACTCGATGGGGGAGGGCCTTCGGTCCTACGAGCAGTACATC.

This chain connects TRBV5-1 to TRBJ2-2; tentatively, D is TRBD1 or TRBD2 (5 bases each). Germline-derived CDR1 and CDR2 are SGHRS and YFSETQ. V lost 0 bases and J 3 bases, leaving 9 bases between the germline ends. The CDR3 is 15 residues long. CDR3 protein: CASSLAQGDTGELFF. For the CDR3, the DNA is TGCGCCAGCAGCTTGGCCCAGGGAGACACCGGGGAGCTGTTTTTT.

This clonotype appeared many times. This chain uses TRBV24-1 with TRBJ2-1; 10 bases match TRBD2. CDR3 length: 19 amino acids. CDR1 is KGHDR, CDR2 SFDVKD, per germline. Trimming at V came to 2 bases and at J to 2 bases, leaving 11 bases not matched to a gene. The CDR3 loop reads CATSDSGLAGVRPYNEQFF. The CDR3 DNA reads TGTGCCACCAGTGATTCCGGCCTAGCGGGAGTTCGACCCTACAATGAGCAGTTCTTC.

This clonotype occurred many times. This chain connects TRBV4-2 to TRBJ2-1; D tentatively fits TRBD1 or TRBD2 (6 bases each). The CDR3 spans 13 residues. V was clipped by 4 bases and J by 8 bases, with 12 bases between them. The germline V gene encodes CDR1 LGHNA and CDR2 YNFKEQ. The CDR3 protein is CASSRPEGDEQFF. The CDR3 DNA reads as TGTGCCAGCAGCCGACCGGAGGGGGATGAGCAGTTCTTC.

This clonotype was seen at least ten times. Here the CDR3 DNA reads TGCGCCAGCAGCTCAACAGGGGTCTACGTCAGTAGGCAAGAGACCCAGTACTTC. Translation gives CASSSTGVYVSRQETQYF. The chain links TRBV5-1 to TRBJ2-5; 7 nucleotides align to TRBD1. Germline V gives CDR1 SGHRS, CDR2 YFSETQ. V dropped 3 bases and J dropped 2; count of bases not matched to a gene: 16. The CDR3 extends over 18 amino acids.

This clonotype was seen more than once but under ten times. The CDR3 spells CASGGIVAGNEQFF. In nucleotides, the CDR3 is TGTGCCAGCGGGGGGATTGTCGCGGGCAATGAGCAGTTCTTC. V is TRBV13 and J is TRBJ2-1, with D perhaps TRBD2 (6 bases). The V end was cut by 8 bases, the J end by 6 bases, with 17 bases between. CDR3 length equals 14 residues. In germline, CDR1 is PRHDT, CDR2 FYEKMQ (reference sequence).

This clonotype came up many times. V is TRBV6-1 and J is TRBJ2-7; D may be TRBD1 (6 bases). This CDR3 has 14 residues. V was clipped by 6 bases and J by 3 bases, with 15 bases between them. CDR1 is MNHNS, CDR2 SASEGT, per germline. Written as DNA, the CDR3 is TGTGCCAGCAGCCCCAGTGGGGGCCGCTACGAGCAGTACTTC. Protein sequence: CASSPSGGRYEQYF.

Ten or more counts support this clonotype. The rearrangement joins TRBV20-1 to TRBJ2-1; 12 nucleotides align to TRBD2. The CDR3 runs 15 residues. The junction had 6 bases not matched to a gene; V was cut back by 3 bases and J by 6 bases. Germline-derived CDR1 and CDR2 are DFQATT and SNEGSKA (reference sequence). This CDR3 is CSARVTSGSRNEQFF. The CDR3 DNA follows: TGCAGTGCTAGGGTGACTAGCGGGAGTCGCAATGAGCAGTTCTTC.

As to this clonotype: This may stem from a read error, because a much larger clone lies one nucleotide away. This chain connects TRBV29-1 to TRBJ2-1; perhaps D is TRBD1 or TRBD2 (5 bases each). CDR1 is SQVTM and CDR2 is ANQGSEA in the germline V gene. Trimming took off 6 bases at V and 5 bases at J, with 17 bases between the two ends. This CDR3 region has 14 residues. DNA of the CDR3: TGCAGCGTAAGGGGAGCGGAACCCCACAATGAGCAGTTCTTC. As protein: CSVRGAEPHNEQFF.

The rearrangement links TRBV5-1 to TRBJ2-1; TRBD1 matches at 10 bases. This CDR3 contains 16 residues. Germline CDR1 reads SGHRS; CDR2 reads YFSETQ. V dropped 2 bases and J dropped 7; count of bases not matched to a gene: 9. The CDR3 here is CASSFLMTGGTNEQFF. The CDR3 region has the DNA TGCGCCAGCAGCTTTTTAATGACAGGGGGCACGAATGAGCAGTTCTTC.

This clonotype was seen ten or more times. CDR3 protein: CATSRRSQANTEAFF. The DNA of the CDR3 is TGTGCCACCAGCAGACGGTCACAGGCGAACACTGAAGCTTTCTTT. The genes are TRBV15 and TRBJ1-1, with D possibly being TRBD1 (5 bases). The germline V gene has CDR1 LNHNV and CDR2 YYDKDF (reference sequence). Deletions cut 2 bases from V and 1 base from J, with 11 bases between. This CDR3 has 15 amino acids.

This sequence joins TRBV20-1 and TRBJ1-4, with 8 bases lining up with TRBD1. V shed 1 base, J shed 4 bases, and the junction held 5 bases outside the gene matches. Germline CDR1 reads DFQATT; CDR2 reads SNEGSKA (reference sequence). CDR3 length: 15 residues. The CDR3 here is CSARASDRGNEKLFF. The CDR3 coding sequence is TGCAGTGCTAGAGCTAGCGACAGGGGTAATGAAAAACTGTTTTTT.

This chain links TRBV7-8 with TRBJ2-1; D gene ambiguous. The germline V gene encodes CDR1 SGHVS and CDR2 FQNEAQ. V lost 2 bases to trimming and J lost 8 bases, with 10 bases between them. The CDR3 contains 13 residues. This CDR3 is CASSLRSPHEQFF. CDR3 sequence (DNA): TGTGCCAGCAGCTTAAGGAGTCCGCATGAGCAGTTCTTC.

The chain recombines TRBV20-1 with TRBJ2-6; D is unresolved. The germline V gene encodes CDR1 DFQATT and CDR2 SNEGSKA (reference sequence). V lost 6 bases to trimming and J lost 0 bases, with 12 bases between them. The CDR3 runs to 15 residues. The CDR3 is CSATGSVSGANVLTF. The CDR3 DNA reads TGCAGTGCCACCGGGTCGGTCTCTGGGGCCAACGTCCTGACTTTC.

This sequence joins TRBV19 and TRBJ2-5; TRBD1 is a possible D gene (5 bases). Germline assignment: CDR1 LNHDA and CDR2 SQIVND (reference sequence). V was trimmed by 8 bases and J by 5 bases, leaving 15 bases between them. This CDR3 has 13 amino acids. The CDR3 DNA is TGTGCCAGTGAAGAGCAGGGTGGGGAGACCCAGTACTTC. Its protein product is CASEEQGGETQYF.

In this sample, this clonotype turned up many times. The chain has TRBV18 and TRBJ2-7; D ambiguous. There are 16 residues in the CDR3. The V and J ends lost 4 bases and 5 bases respectively, with 21 bases between them. CDR1 KGHSH and CDR2 LQKENI come from the germline V gene. The CDR3 DNA reads as TGTGCCAGCTCACGAAACCCAGGCCGTGTTTTCGACGAGCAGTACTTC. Protein sequence: CASSRNPGRVFDEQYF.

The V gene is TRBV29-1, the J gene TRBJ2-5; no firm D call. Trimming pared 8 bases from V and 4 bases from J, leaving 11 bases between. The CDR3 covers 11 residues. Germline V lookup: CDR1 SQVTM, CDR2 ANQGSEA. In nucleotides, the CDR3 is TGCAGCCCCCCCTGGGGAGAGACCCAGTACTTC. It specifies CSPPWGETQYF.

Only one count was recorded for this clonotype. The CDR3: CASSVGSEGGDEQYF. Here the CDR3 DNA reads TGTGCCAGCAGCGTGGGGTCGGAGGGCGGGGACGAGCAGTACTTC. The chain employs TRBV9 and TRBJ2-7; tentatively, D is TRBD2 (6 bases). V was shortened by 2 bases and J by 5 bases, with 17 bases between the two germline ends. Germline V gives CDR1 SGDLS, CDR2 YYNGEE. The CDR3 runs to 15 residues.

This rearrangement joins TRBV28 to TRBJ1-4; unclear D gene. The V gene's germline CDR1 is MDHEN and CDR2 SYDVKM. Deletions cut 6 bases from V and 8 bases from J, with 10 bases between. The CDR3 has 12 amino acids. CDR3 bases: TGTGCCAGCAGACCCGAGAAGGAAAAACTGTTTTTT. Residues: CASRPEKEKLFF. Looking up the rest from reference TRBV28 and TRBJ1-4 gives the full variable domain: DVKVTQSSRYLVKRTGEKVFLECVQDMDHENMFWYRQDPGLGLRLIYFSYDVKMKEKGDIPEGYSVSREKKERFSLILESASTNQTSMYLCASRPEKEKLFFGSGTQLSVL.

This clonotype was detected a few times. The CDR3 DNA sequence: TGTGCCAGCAGCTTAATCCTAGCGGGGTCCCTCTACGAGCAGTACTTC. As protein: CASSLILAGSLYEQYF. This chain links TRBV7-2 with TRBJ2-7; 9 bases fit TRBD2. V lost 2 bases and J lost 3; bases outside the gene matches: 8. CDR3 size: 16 residues. Germline V gene data show CDR1 as SGHTA and CDR2 as FQGNSA. The full variable domain, in which reference TRBV7-2 and TRBJ2-7 provide the parts outside the CDR3, is GAGVSQSPSNKVTEKGKDVELRCDPISGHTALYWYRQSLGQGLEFLIYFQGNSAPDKSGLPSDRFSAERTGGSVSTLTIQRTQQEDSAVYLCASSLILAGSLYEQYFGPGTRLTVT.

The chain is built from TRBV14 and TRBJ2-1; TRBD2 might be the D (6 bases). The CDR3 loop spans 17 amino acids. V lost 0 bases and J 8 bases, leaving 20 bases between the germline ends. Germline CDR1 reads SGHDN; CDR2 reads FVKESK. This CDR3 is CASSQDPFSLAVDEQFF. CDR3 coding DNA: TGTGCCAGCAGCCAAGATCCCTTTTCACTAGCAGTCGATGAGCAGTTCTTC.

This clonotype was recorded at least ten times. The chain carries TRBV7-2 and TRBJ1-4; D call uncertain. Deletions cut 3 bases from V and 11 bases from J, with 16 bases between. The CDR3 totals 14 residues. Germline CDR1 and CDR2: SGHTA and FQGNSA. CDR3 loop: CASSLSEDWDKLFF. CDR3 in DNA: TGTGCCAGCAGCTTGAGTGAGGATTGGGATAAACTGTTTTTT.

V usage is TRBV11-2 and J usage is TRBJ2-2; TRBD2 agrees at 8 bases. The CDR3 spans 16 residues. V lost 0 bases to trimming and J lost 7 bases; unmatched junction nucleotides: 7. The germline gives CDR1 SGHAT, CDR2 FQNNGV. CDR3 region: CASSLDGRLAGGELFF. The CDR3, as DNA: TGTGCCAGCAGCTTAGATGGACGGCTAGCGGGCGGGGAGCTGTTTTTT.

This clonotype was found many times. V usage is TRBV29-1 and J usage is TRBJ2-3, with 12 positions matching TRBD2. The CDR3 is 14 amino acids. Germline CDR1 SQVTM, CDR2 ANQGSEA. Trimming at V came to 6 bases and at J to 3 bases, leaving 4 bases not matched to a gene. The CDR3 reads CSVQTSGGTDTQYF. The CDR3 nucleotides read TGCAGCGTGCAGACTAGCGGGGGAACAGATACGCAGTATTTT.

This chain uses TRBV5-1 with TRBJ2-7, with 10 bases aligning to TRBD2. Germline V gene data show CDR1 as SGHRS and CDR2 as YFSETQ. The CDR3 is made up of 17 amino acids. With 0 bases clipped from V and 4 bases from J, the junction kept 10 bases outside the gene matches. The CDR3 DNA is TGCGCCAGCAGCTTGGCCAGTTCCGGGACTAGCGTTTACGAGCAGTACTTC. Protein sequence: CASSLASSGTSVYEQYF. Full variable domain (rest looked up from reference TRBV5-1 and TRBJ2-7): KAGVTQTPRYLIKTRGQQVTLSCSPISGHRSVSWYQQTPGQGLQFLFEYFSETQRNKGNFPGRFSGRQFSNSRSEMNVSTLELGDSALYLCASSLASSGTSVYEQYFGPGTRLTVT.

The V call is TRBV12-3 or TRBV12-4, the J call TRBJ2-1, with 8 positions matching TRBD2. Trimming at V came to 3 bases and at J to 7 bases, leaving 14 bases not matched to a gene. The CDR3 consists of 17 residues. CDR3 in DNA: TGTGCCAGCAGTTTTGGGTTCGGGTCTGAGCGGGAGAATGAGCAGTTCTTC. The encoded protein is CASSFGFGSERENEQFF.